This TCR beta chain comes out of a study of radiotherapy plus CTLA-4 blockade in lung cancer. Study summary: Disease control reached approximately 31%, with objective responses in 15% to 20%. Study outcomes and limitations: TCR clones of tumor origin grew in blood after radiotherapy plus ipilimumab. Early blood T cell clone changes and increased post-radiation serum interferon-beta were reportedly the strongest response predictors.

Ipilimumab-mediated CTLA-4 blockade plus focal radiation was given to patients having chemo-refractory metastatic non-small-cell lung cancer. A remark on this clone: Its target is not known.

TCRdb's copy holds only in-frame clones and misses some; the assay was immunoSEQ multiplex PCR. This sample has about 12,000 clones, with around 84% found just once. Trimming left V 0 bases short and J 6 bases short, with 15 bases between. The CDR3 extends over 16 amino acids. The germline V gene encodes CDR1 SGDLS and CDR2 YYNGEE. The V gene is TRBV9, the J gene TRBJ2-2; tentative D call: TRBD1 (6 bases). This material consisted of peripheral blood, taken from a patient treated with radiotherapy plus ipilimumab. This TCR was sampled from a human donor with non-small cell lung cancer that progressed on radiotherapy plus ipilimumab. CDR3 amino acids: CASSVDPGATSGELFF. CDR3 nucleotides: TGTGCCAGCAGCGTAGACCCAGGGGCTACATCCGGGGAGCTGTTTTTT. Drawing the rest from reference TRBV9 and TRBJ2-2, the complete variable domain is DSGVTQTPKHLITATGQRVTLRCSPRSGDLSVYWYQQSLDQGLQFLIQYYNGEERAKGNILERFSAQQFPDLHSELNLSSLELGDSALYFCASSVDPGATSGELFFGEGSRLTVL.